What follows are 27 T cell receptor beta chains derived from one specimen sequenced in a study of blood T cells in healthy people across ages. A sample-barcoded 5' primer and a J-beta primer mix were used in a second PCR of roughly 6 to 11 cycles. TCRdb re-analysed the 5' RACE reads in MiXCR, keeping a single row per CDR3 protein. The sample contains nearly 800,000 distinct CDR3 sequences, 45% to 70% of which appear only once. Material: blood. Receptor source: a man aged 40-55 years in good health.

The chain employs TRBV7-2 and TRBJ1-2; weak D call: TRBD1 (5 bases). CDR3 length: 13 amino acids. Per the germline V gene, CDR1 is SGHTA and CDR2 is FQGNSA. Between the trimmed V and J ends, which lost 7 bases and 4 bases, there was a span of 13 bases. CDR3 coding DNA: TGTGCCAGCAAGTCCGACAGCTTCTATGGCTACACCTTC. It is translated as CASKSDSFYGYTF.

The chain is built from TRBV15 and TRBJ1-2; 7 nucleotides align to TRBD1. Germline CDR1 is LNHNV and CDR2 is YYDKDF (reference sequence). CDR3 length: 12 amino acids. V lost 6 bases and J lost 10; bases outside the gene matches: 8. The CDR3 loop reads CATSSDRRDYTF. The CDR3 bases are TGTGCCACCAGTTCGGACAGGAGGGACTACACCTTC.

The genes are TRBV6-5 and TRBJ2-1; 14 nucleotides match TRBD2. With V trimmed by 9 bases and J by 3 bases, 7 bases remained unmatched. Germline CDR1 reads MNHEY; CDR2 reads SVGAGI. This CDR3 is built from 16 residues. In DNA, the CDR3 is TGTGCCAGTACGACGGGACTAGCGGGGGTCTACAATGAGCAGTTCTTC. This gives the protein CASTTGLAGVYNEQFF.

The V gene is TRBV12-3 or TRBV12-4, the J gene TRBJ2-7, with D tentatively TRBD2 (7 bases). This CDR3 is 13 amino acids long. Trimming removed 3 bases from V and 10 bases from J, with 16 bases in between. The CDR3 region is CASSFGPGGAQYF. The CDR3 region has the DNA TGTGCCAGCAGTTTCGGGCCGGGGGGCGCCCAGTACTTC.

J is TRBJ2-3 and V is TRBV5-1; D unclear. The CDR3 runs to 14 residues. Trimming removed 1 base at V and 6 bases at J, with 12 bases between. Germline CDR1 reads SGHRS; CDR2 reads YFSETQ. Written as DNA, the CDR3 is TGCGCCAGCAGCTTGTCGCCATATGGGGATACGCAGTATTTT. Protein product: CASSLSPYGDTQYF.

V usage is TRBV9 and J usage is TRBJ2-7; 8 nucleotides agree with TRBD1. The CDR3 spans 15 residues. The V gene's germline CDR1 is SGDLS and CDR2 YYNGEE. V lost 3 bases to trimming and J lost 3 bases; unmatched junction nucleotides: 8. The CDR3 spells CASSETGAPHYEQYF. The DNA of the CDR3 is TGTGCCAGCAGCGAGACAGGGGCCCCACACTACGAGCAGTACTTC.

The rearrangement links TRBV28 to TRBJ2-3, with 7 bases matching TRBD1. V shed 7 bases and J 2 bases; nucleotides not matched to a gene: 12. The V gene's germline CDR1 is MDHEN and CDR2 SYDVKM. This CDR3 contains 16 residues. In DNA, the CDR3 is TGTGCCAGCAAACCGCCCGGGACAGTCACCACAGATACGCAGTATTTT. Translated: CASKPPGTVTTDTQYF.

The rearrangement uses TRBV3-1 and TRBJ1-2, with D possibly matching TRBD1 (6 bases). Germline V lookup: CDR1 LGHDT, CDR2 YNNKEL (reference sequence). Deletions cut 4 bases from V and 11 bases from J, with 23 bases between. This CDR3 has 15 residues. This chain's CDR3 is CASSPNRDLYGGYTF. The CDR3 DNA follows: TGTGCCAGCAGCCCAAACAGGGACCTCTATGGAGGATACACCTTC.

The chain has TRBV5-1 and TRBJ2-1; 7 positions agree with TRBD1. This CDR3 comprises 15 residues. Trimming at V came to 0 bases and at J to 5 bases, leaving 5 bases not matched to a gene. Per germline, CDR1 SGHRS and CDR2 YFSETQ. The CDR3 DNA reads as TGCGCCAGCAGCTTGGGACAGGGTAGGCACAATGAGCAGTTCTTC. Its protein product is CASSLGQGRHNEQFF.

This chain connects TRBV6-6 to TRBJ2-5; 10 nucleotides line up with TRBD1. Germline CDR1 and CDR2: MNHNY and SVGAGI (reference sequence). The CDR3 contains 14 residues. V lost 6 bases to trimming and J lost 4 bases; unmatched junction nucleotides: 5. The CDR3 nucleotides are TGTGCCAGCAGAAGGACAGGGGGAACAGAGACCCAGTACTTC. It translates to CASRRTGGTETQYF.

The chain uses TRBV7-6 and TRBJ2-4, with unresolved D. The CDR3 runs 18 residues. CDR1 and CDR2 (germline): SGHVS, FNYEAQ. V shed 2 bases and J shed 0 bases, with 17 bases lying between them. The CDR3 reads CASSLNPAVGLAKNIQYF. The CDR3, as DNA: TGTGCCAGCAGCTTAAACCCGGCCGTCGGGTTAGCCAAAAACATTCAGTACTTC.

The CDR3 coding sequence is TGCAGTGCTAGAAACCCGTGGGTGACAGCGAACAATGAGCAGTTCTTC. It yields the protein CSARNPWVTANNEQFF. This rearrangement joins TRBV20-1 to TRBJ2-1; D may be TRBD1 (5 bases). The CDR3 totals 16 residues. V lost 2 bases and J lost 5, with 19 bases in between. The V gene's germline CDR1 is DFQATT and CDR2 SNEGSKA (reference sequence).

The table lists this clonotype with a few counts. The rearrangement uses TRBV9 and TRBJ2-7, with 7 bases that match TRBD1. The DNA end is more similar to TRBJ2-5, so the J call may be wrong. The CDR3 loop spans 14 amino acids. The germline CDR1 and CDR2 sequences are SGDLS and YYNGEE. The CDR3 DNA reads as TGTGCCAGCAGCGCGACAGGGATAGGAGAGACCCAGTACTTC. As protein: CASSATGIGETQYF.

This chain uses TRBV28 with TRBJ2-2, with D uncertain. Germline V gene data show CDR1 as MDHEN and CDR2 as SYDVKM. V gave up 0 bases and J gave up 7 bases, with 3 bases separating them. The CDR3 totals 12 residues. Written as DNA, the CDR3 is TGTGCCAGCAGTTTATGGGGCGGGGAGCTGTTTTTT. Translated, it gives CASSLWGGELFF. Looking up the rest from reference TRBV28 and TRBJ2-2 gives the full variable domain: DVKVTQSSRYLVKRTGEKVFLECVQDMDHENMFWYRQDPGLGLRLIYFSYDVKMKEKGDIPEGYSVSREKKERFSLILESASTNQTSMYLCASSLWGGELFFGEGSRLTVL.

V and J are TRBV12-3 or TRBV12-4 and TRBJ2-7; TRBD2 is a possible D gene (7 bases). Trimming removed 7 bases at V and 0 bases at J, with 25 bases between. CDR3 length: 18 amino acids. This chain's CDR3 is CASTSTWGGAPFSYEQYF. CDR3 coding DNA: TGTGCCAGCACCTCGACCTGGGGGGGGGCCCCTTTCTCCTACGAGCAGTACTTC.

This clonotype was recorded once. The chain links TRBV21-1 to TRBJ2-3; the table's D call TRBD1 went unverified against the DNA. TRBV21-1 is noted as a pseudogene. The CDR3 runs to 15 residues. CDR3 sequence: CASSKEGTGTDTQYF. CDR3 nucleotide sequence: TGTGCCAGCAGCAAAGAGGGGACAGGGACCGATACGCAGTATTTT.

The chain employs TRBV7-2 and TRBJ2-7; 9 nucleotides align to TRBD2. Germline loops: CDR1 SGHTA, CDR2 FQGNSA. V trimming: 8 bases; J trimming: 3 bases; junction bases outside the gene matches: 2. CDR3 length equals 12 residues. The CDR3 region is CASGSGGYEQYF. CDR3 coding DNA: TGTGCCAGCGGTAGCGGGGGCTACGAGCAGTACTTC.

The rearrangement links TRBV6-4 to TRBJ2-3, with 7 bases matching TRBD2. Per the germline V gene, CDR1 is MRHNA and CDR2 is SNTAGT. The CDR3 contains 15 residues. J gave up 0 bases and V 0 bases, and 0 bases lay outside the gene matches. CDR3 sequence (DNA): TGTGCCAGCAGTGACTCGGGGGGGAGCACAGATACGCAGTATTTT. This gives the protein CASSDSGGSTDTQYF.

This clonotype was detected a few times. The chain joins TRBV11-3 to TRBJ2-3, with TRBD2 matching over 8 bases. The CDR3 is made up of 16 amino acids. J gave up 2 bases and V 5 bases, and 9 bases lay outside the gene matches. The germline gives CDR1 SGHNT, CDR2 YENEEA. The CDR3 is CASSPGLDDFTDTQYF. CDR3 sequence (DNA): TGTGCCAGCAGCCCGGGACTAGACGACTTCACAGATACGCAGTATTTT. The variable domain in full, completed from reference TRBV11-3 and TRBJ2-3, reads EAGVVQSPRYKIIEKKQPVAFWCNPISGHNTLYWYLQNLGQGPELLIRYENEEAVDDSQLPKDRFSAERLKGVDSTLKIQPAELGDSAVYLCASSPGLDDFTDTQYFGPGTRLTVL.

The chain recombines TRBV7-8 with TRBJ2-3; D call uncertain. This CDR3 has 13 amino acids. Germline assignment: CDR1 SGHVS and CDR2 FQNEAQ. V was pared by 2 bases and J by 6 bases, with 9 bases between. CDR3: CASSLTPVDTQYF. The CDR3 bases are TGTGCCAGCAGCTTAACCCCCGTGGATACGCAGTATTTT.

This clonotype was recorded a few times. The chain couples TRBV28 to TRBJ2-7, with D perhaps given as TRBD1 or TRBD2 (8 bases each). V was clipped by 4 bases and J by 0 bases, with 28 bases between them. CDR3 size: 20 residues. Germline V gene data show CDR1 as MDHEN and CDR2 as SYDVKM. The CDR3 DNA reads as TGTGCCAGCAGTTCCCCCATGGCAGGGGGCAAGGGACTAGTCTCCTACGAGCAGTACTTC. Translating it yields CASSSPMAGGKGLVSYEQYF.

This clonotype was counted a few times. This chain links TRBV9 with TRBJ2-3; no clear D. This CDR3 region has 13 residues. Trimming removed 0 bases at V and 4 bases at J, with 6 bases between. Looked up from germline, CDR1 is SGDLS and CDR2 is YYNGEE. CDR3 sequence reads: CASSVGAPDTQYF. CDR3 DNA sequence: TGTGCCAGCAGCGTAGGAGCCCCAGATACGCAGTATTTT. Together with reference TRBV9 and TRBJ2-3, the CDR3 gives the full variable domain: DSGVTQTPKHLITATGQRVTLRCSPRSGDLSVYWYQQSLDQGLQFLIQYYNGEERAKGNILERFSAQQFPDLHSELNLSSLELGDSALYFCASSVGAPDTQYFGPGTRLTVL.

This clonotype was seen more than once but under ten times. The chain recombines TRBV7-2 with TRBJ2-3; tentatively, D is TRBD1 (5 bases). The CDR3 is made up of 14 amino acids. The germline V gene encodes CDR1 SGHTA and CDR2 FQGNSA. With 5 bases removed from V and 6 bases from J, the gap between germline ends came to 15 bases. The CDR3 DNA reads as TGTGCCAGCAGCCCCCTCCAGGGATACGATACGCAGTATTTT. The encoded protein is CASSPLQGYDTQYF.

This CDR3 is CASSRVLDSQLHNEQFF. In DNA, the CDR3 is TGTGCCAGCAGCCGAGTCCTGGACAGCCAACTTCACAATGAGCAGTTCTTC. The J gene is TRBJ2-1, the V gene TRBV11-2; D perhaps matches TRBD1 (6 bases). V was cut by 5 bases and J by 5 bases, with 22 bases left in between. The CDR3 has 17 amino acids. Germline-derived CDR1 and CDR2 are SGHAT and FQNNGV.

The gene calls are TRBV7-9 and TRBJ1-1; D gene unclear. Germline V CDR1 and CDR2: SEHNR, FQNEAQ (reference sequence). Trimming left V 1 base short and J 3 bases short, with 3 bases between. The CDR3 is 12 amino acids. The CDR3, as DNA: TGTGCCAGCAGCTTAGTTGACACTGAAGCTTTCTTT. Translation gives CASSLVDTEAFF. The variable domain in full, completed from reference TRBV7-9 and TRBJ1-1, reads DTGVSQNPRHKITKRGQNVTFRCDPISEHNRLYWYRQTLGQGPEFLTYFQNEAQLEKSRLLSDRFSAERPKGSFSTLEIQRTEQGDSAMYLCASSLVDTEAFFGQGTRLTVV.

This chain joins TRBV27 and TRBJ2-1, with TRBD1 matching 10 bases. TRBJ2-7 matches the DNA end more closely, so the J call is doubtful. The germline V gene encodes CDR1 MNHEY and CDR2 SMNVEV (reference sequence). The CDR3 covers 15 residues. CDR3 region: CASSRDRGAYNEQYF. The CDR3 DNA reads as TGTGCCAGCAGTCGGGACAGGGGAGCCTACAATGAGCAGTACTTC.

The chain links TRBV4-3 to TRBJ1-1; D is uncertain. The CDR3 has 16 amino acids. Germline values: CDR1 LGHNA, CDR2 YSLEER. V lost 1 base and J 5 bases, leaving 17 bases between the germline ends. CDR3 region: CASSQGFQSPWTEAFF. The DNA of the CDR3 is TGCGCCAGCAGCCAAGGTTTTCAGAGCCCGTGGACTGAAGCTTTCTTT.